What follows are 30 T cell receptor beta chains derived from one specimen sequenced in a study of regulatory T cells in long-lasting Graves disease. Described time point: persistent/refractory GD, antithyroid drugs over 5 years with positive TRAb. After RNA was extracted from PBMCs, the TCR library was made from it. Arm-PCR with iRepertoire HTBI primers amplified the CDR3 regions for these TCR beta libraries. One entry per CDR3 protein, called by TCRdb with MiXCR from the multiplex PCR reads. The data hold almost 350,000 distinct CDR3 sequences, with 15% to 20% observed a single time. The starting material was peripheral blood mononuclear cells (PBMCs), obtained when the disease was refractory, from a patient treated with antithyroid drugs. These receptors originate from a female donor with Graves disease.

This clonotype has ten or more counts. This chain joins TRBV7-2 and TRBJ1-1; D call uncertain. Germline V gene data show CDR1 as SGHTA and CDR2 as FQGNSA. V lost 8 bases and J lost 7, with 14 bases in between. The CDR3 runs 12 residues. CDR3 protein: CASRSPAVEAFF. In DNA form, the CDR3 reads TGTGCCAGCCGCAGTCCGGCGGTTGAAGCTTTCTTT.

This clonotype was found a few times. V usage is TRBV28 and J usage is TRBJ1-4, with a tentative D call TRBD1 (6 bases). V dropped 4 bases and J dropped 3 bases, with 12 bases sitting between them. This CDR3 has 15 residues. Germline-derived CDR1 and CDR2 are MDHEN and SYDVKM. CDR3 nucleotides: TGTGCCAGCAGTTCGCAACAGGGTCCTAATGAAAAACTGTTTTTT. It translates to CASSSQQGPNEKLFF.

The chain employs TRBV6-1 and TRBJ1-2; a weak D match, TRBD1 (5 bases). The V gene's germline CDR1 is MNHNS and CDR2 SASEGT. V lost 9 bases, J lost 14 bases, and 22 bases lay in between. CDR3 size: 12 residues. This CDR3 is CASGALGGAWTF. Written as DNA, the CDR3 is TGTGCCAGTGGGGCGCTCGGGGGAGCTTGGACCTTC.

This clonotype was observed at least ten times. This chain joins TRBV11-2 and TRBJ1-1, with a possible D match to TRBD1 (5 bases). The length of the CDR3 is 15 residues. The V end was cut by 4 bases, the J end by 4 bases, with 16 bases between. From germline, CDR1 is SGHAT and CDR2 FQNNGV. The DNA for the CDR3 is TGTGCCAGCAGCTCTTACCGGGACGGTGGCACTGAAGCTTTCTTT. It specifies CASSSYRDGGTEAFF.

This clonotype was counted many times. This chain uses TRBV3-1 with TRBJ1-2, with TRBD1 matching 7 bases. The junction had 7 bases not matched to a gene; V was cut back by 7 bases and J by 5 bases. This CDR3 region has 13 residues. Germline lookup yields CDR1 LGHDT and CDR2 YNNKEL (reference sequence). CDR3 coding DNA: TGTGCCAGCAACAGACAGGGAGAGTATGGCTACACCTTC. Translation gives CASNRQGEYGYTF.

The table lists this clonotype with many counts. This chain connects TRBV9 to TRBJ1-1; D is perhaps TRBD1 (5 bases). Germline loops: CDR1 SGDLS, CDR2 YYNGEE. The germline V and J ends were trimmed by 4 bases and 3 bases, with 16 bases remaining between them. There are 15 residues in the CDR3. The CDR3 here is CASSPRQGGHTEAFF. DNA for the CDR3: TGTGCCAGCAGCCCTCGTCAGGGAGGGCACACTGAAGCTTTCTTT.

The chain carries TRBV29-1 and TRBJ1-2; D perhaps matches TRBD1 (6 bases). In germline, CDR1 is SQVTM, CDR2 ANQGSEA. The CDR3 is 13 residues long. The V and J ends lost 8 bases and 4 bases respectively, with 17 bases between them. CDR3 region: CSTWGAAPYGYTF. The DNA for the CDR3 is TGCAGCACATGGGGGGCCGCACCCTATGGCTACACCTTC. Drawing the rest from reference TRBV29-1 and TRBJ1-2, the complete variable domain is SAVISQKPSRDICQRGTSLTIQCQVDSQVTMMFWYRQQPGQSLTLIATANQGSEATYESGFVIDKFPISRPNLTFSTLTVSNMSPEDSSIYLCSTWGAAPYGYTFGSGTRLTVV.

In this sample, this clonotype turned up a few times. CDR3 in DNA: TGTGCCAGCAGATTTAGAGGGGCGGGCGAGCAGTACTTC. Its protein is CASRFRGAGEQYF. The chain has TRBV11-2 and TRBJ2-7; D could derive from TRBD1 or TRBD2 (5 bases each). This CDR3 comprises 13 residues. CDR1 is SGHAT and CDR2 is FQNNGV in the germline V gene. V shed 6 bases and J shed 6 bases, with 15 bases lying between them.

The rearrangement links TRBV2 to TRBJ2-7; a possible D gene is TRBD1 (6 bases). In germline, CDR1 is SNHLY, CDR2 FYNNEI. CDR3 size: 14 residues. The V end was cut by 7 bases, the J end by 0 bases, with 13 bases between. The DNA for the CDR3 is TGTGCCAGCAAGGCAGGGGCTAGCTCCTACGAGCAGTACTTC. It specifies CASKAGASSYEQYF.

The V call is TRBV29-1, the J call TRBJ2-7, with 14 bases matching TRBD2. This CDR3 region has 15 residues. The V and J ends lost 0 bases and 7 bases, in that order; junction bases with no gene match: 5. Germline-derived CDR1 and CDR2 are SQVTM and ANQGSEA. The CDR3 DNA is TGCAGCGTTGAAGAGGGACTAGCGGGAGTATTTGAGCAGTACTTC. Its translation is CSVEEGLAGVFEQYF.

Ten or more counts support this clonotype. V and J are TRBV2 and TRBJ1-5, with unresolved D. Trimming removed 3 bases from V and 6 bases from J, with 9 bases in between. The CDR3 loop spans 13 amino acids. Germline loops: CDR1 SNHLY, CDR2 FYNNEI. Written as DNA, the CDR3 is TGTGCCAGCAGTGAGGACTGGAGTCAGCCCCAGCATTTT. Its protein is CASSEDWSQPQHF.

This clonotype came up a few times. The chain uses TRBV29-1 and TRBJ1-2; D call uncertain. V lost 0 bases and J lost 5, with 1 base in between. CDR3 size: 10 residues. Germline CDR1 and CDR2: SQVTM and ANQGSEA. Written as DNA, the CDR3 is TGCAGCGTTGAAGAATATGGCTACACCTTC. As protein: CSVEEYGYTF.

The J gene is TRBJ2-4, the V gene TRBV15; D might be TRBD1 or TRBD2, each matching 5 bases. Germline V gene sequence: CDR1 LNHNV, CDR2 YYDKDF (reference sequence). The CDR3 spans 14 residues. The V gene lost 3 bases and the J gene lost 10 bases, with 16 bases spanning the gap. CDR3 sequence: CATSSRGPYGIQYF. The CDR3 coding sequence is TGTGCCACCAGCAGTCGGGGACCCTACGGGATTCAGTACTTC.

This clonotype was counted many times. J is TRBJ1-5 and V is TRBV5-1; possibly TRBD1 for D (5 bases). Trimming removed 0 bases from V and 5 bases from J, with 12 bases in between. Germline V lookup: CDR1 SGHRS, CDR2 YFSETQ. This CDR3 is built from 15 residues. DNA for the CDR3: TGCGCCAGCAGCTTGGATGGGACGGACCATCAGCCCCAGCATTTT. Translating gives CASSLDGTDHQPQHF.

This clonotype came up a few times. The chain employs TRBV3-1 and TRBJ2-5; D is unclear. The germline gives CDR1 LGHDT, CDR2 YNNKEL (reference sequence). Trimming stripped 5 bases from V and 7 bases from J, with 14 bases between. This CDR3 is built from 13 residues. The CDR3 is CASSFTEDGTQYF. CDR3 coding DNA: TGTGCCAGCAGCTTCACCGAAGATGGGACCCAGTACTTC.

The CDR3 sequence: CASSLVFGVSGNTIYF. For the CDR3, the DNA is TGTGCCAGCAGCTTAGTATTTGGGGTCTCTGGAAACACCATATATTTT. The rearrangement joins TRBV7-9 to TRBJ1-3; D is unclear. Germline CDR1 SEHNR, CDR2 FQNEAQ (reference sequence). Trimming took off 1 base at V and 0 bases at J, with 10 bases between the two ends. This CDR3 contains 16 residues.

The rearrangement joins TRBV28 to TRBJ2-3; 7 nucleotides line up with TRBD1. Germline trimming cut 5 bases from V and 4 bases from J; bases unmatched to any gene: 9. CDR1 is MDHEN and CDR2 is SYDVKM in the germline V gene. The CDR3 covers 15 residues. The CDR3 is CASSPPTGSPDTQYF. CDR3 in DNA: TGTGCCAGCAGTCCCCCGACAGGGTCTCCAGATACGCAGTATTTT.

As DNA, the CDR3 is TGCGCCAGCAGCCCAGTCGAAGGCAGACTGAACACTGAAGCTTTCTTT. It specifies CASSPVEGRLNTEAFF. This rearrangement joins TRBV5-1 to TRBJ1-1; D remains unclear. Germline CDR1 and CDR2: SGHRS and YFSETQ. The V gene lost 4 bases and the J gene lost 0 bases, with 16 bases spanning the gap. The CDR3 consists of 16 residues.

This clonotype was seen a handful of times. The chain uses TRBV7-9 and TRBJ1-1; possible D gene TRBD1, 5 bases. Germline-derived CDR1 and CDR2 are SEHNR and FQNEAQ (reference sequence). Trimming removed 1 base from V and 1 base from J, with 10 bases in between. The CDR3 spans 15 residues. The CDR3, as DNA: TGTGCCAGCAGCTTAGAATGGGGGACGAACACTGAAGCTTTCTTT. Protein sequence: CASSLEWGTNTEAFF. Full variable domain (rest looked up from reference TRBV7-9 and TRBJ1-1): DTGVSQNPRHKITKRGQNVTFRCDPISEHNRLYWYRQTLGQGPEFLTYFQNEAQLEKSRLLSDRFSAERPKGSFSTLEIQRTEQGDSAMYLCASSLEWGTNTEAFFGQGTRLTVV.

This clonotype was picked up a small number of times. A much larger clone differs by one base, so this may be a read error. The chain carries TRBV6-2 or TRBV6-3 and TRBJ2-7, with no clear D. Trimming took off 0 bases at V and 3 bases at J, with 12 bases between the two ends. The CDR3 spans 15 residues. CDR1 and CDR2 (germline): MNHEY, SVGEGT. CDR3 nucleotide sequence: TGTGCCAGCAGTTACTCTAAAAAAGGGCTCTACGAGCAGTACTTC. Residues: CASSYSKKGLYEQYF.

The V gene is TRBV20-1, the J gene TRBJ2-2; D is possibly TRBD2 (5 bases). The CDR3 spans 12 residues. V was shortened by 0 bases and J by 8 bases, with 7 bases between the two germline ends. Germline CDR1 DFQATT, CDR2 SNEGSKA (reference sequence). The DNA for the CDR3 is TGCAGTGCTAGAGATCCGGGGGGGGAGCTGTTTTTT. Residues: CSARDPGGELFF.

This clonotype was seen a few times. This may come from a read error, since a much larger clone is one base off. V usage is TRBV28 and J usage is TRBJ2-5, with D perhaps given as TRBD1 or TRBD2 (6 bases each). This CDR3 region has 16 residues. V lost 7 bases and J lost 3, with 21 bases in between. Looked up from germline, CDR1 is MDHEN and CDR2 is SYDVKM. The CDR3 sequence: CASNRGADGIEETQYF. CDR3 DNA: TGTGCCAGCAATAGGGGGGCAGATGGGATCGAAGAGACCCAGTACTTC.

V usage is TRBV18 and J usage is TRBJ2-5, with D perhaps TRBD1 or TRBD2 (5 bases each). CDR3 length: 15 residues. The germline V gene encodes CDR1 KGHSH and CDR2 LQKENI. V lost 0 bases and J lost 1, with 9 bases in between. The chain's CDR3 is CASSPPLGTQETQYF. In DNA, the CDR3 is TGTGCCAGCTCACCACCCCTAGGGACCCAAGAGACCCAGTACTTC. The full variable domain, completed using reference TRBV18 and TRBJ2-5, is NAGVMQNPRHLVRRRGQEARLRCSPMKGHSHVYWYRQLPEEGLKFMVYLQKENIIDESGMPKERFSAEFPKEGPSILRIQQVVRGDSAAYFCASSPPLGTQETQYFGPGTRLLVL.

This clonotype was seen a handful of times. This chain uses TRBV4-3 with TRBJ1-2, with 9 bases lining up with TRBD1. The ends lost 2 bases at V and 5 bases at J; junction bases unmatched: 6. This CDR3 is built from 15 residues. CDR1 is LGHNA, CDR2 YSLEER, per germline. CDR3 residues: CASSQPGQGPYGYTF. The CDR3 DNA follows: TGCGCCAGCAGCCAACCGGGACAGGGCCCTTATGGCTACACCTTC.

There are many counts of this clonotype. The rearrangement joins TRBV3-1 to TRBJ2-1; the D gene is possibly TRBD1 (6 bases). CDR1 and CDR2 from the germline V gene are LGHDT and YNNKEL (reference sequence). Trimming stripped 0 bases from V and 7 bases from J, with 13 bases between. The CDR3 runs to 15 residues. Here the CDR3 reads CASSQEGRGNNEQFF. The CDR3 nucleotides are TGTGCCAGCAGCCAAGAGGGCAGGGGCAATAATGAGCAGTTCTTC.

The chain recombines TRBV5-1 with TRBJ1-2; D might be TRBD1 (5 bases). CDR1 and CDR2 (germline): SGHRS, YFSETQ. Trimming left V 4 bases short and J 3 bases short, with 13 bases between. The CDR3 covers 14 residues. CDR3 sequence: CASSPGSQDYGYTF. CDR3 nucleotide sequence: TGCGCCAGCAGCCCAGGGAGCCAGGACTATGGCTACACCTTC.

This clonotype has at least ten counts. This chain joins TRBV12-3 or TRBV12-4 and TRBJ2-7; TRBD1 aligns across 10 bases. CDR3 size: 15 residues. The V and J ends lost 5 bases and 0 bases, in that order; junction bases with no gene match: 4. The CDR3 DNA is TGTGCCAGCAGTGGGACAGGGGAAGGCTCCTACGAGCAGTACTTC. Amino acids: CASSGTGEGSYEQYF.

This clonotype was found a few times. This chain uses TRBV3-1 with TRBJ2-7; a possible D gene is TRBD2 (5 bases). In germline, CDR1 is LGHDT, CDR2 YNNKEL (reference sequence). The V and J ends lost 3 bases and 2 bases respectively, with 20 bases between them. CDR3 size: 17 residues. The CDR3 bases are TGTGCCAGCAGCCATGGACTCGGACGGAGCAGCACCTACGAGCAGTACTTC. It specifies CASSHGLGRSSTYEQYF.

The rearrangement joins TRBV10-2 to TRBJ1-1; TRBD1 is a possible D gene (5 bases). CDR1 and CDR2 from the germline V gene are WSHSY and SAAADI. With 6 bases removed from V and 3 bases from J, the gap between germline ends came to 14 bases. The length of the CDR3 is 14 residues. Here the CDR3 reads CASSPPDRYTEAFF. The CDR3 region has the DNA TGCGCCAGCAGCCCTCCCGACAGATACACTGAAGCTTTCTTT.

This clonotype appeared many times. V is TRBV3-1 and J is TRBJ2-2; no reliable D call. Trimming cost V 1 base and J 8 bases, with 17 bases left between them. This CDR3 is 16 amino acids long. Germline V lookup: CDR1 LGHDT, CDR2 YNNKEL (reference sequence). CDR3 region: CASSQGVGPQAGELFF. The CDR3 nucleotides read TGTGCCAGCAGCCAAGGGGTCGGGCCCCAAGCGGGGGAGCTGTTTTTT.